This TCR beta chain was recorded in a study of T cell repertoires in cytomegalovirus infection. Study summary: The public TCR beta signatures pointed to both CMV infection and matching HLA type. Study observations and caveats: The ex vivo response was dominated by HLA-C-restricted CMV-specific TCR beta clonotypes. Summed frequency of public TCR beta families distinguished CMV carriers with the relevant HLA.

TCRdb recomputed calls from the reads with MiXCR, one row per CDR3 protein. This sample has about 400,000 distinct CDR3 sequences; about a sixth occur once, and the top ten carry approximately 10%. V was trimmed by 3 bases and J by 3 bases, leaving 13 bases between them. This CDR3 spans 14 amino acids. Germline CDR1 and CDR2: SQVTM and ANQGSEA. Turning to this clonotype: Its antigen remains unknown.

The source material was PBMCs. The receptor was derived from a human donor in good health (CMV status not recorded). Some clones in this sample may be carry-over from other donors' samples. The V gene is TRBV29-1, the J gene TRBJ2-3; maybe TRBD1 (6 bases). The CDR3 sequence is CSVEPQGRTDTQYF. The CDR3 nucleotides read TGCAGCGTTGAGCCACAGGGACGAACAGATACGCAGTATTTT.